The 12 T cell receptor beta chains below were found in one sample sequenced in a study of identical twins listed by TCRdb under 2016. Library preparation used 5' RACE. The listed sequencing device is Illumina HiSeq 2000. Using fastp at Q25 and MiXCR, TCRdb reprocessed the public reads and kept productive beta chains. Rows are unified per CDR3 protein, each entry keeping the most common DNA and genes. Here the sample has 650,000 to 750,000 distinct CDR3 sequences; about 20% occur a single time. The ten most abundant clones make up around 4.5% of the sample. These data also formed part of another study, on T cells expressing NK-cell markers.

Material for sequencing was PBMCs. Source of these receptors: a young woman in good health.

This chain's CDR3 is CATSTLPRTSGRGGEQFF. CDR3 DNA sequence: TGTGCCACCAGCACCCTGCCTCGGACTAGCGGGAGAGGGGGTGAGCAGTTCTTC. This rearrangement joins TRBV15 to TRBJ2-1; 13 bases are shared with TRBD2. The V gene end was trimmed by 4 bases and the J gene end by 9 bases; junction bases not matched to a gene: 15. The CDR3 runs to 18 residues. Germline-derived CDR1 and CDR2 are LNHNV and YYDKDF (reference sequence).

In regard to this clonotype: The junction and the germline gene differ at one end; a read error may be behind it. The chain's CDR3 is CACSLRLGGPNEQFF. Written as DNA, the CDR3 is TGTGCCTGCAGCCTCCGACTAGGGGGGCCTAATGAGCAGTTCTTC. V and J are TRBV3-1 and TRBJ2-1; possibly TRBD1 or TRBD2 for D (6 bases each). CDR1 and CDR2 from the germline V gene are LGHDT and YNNKEL (reference sequence). This CDR3 spans 15 amino acids.

As for this clonotype: The junction shows a germline mismatch at one end, possibly a read error. CDR3: CCATGTSGLQETQYF. CDR3 in DNA: TGCTGTGCAACAGGGACTAGCGGATTGCAAGAGACCCAGTACTTC. The V and J genes are TRBV20-1 and TRBJ2-5; the match to TRBD2 covers 11 bases. The CDR3 loop spans 15 amino acids. CDR1 DFQATT and CDR2 SNEGSKA come from the germline V gene (reference sequence).

The genes are TRBV20-1 and TRBJ2-7; TRBD1 agrees at 10 bases. The CDR3 consists of 15 residues. With 0 bases clipped from V and 2 bases from J, the junction kept 4 bases outside the gene matches. CDR1 is DFQATT and CDR2 is SNEGSKA in the germline V gene (reference sequence). The CDR3, as DNA: TGCAGTGCTAGAGATAGGGACAGGGGAACCTACGAGCAGTACTTC. Its protein product is CSARDRDRGTYEQYF.

This chain's CDR3 is CASSPPSASEQYF. The CDR3 DNA reads TGTGCCAGCTCACCACCGAGCGCTAGTGAGCAGTACTTC. The V call is TRBV18, the J call TRBJ2-7; D ambiguous. The germline V gene encodes CDR1 KGHSH and CDR2 LQKENI. CDR3 length: 13 residues. V lost 0 bases, J lost 7 bases, and 10 bases lay in between.

The V gene is TRBV6-1, the J gene TRBJ2-3; 7 positions agree with TRBD2. V was clipped by 7 bases and J by 0 bases; unmatched bases: 10. CDR3 length: 16 residues. CDR1 and CDR2 (germline): MNHNS, SASEGT. This CDR3 reads CASTPSGAASTDTQYF. The CDR3 DNA sequence: TGTGCCAGCACCCCCAGCGGGGCAGCTAGCACAGATACGCAGTATTTT.

V usage is TRBV29-1 and J usage is TRBJ2-3; D gene unclear. The ends were cut back, 1 base at V and 0 bases at J, with 8 bases in the middle. The CDR3 covers 14 residues. Germline V CDR1 and CDR2: SQVTM, ANQGSEA. For the CDR3, the DNA is TGCAGCGTTGAAGGAAGTGCTAGCACAGATACGCAGTATTTT. This encodes CSVEGSASTDTQYF.

The V gene is TRBV5-8, the J gene TRBJ2-3; D is perhaps TRBD1 (5 bases). The CDR3 is made up of 14 amino acids. The germline V and J ends were trimmed by 0 bases and 11 bases, with 16 bases remaining between them. The germline gives CDR1 SGHTS, CDR2 YDEGEE. CDR3 bases: TGTGCCAGCAGCTTGGCTGGGGCGCTATTAGGGCAGTATTTT. Amino acid sequence: CASSLAGALLGQYF. The full variable domain, completed using reference TRBV5-8 and TRBJ2-3, is EAGVTQSPTHLIKTRGQQATLRCSPISGHTSVYWYQQALGLGLQFLLWYDEGEERNRGNFPPRFSGRQFPNYSSELNVNALELEDSALYLCASSLAGALLGQYFGPGTRLTVL.

The chain uses TRBV7-8 and TRBJ1-2, with D perhaps matching TRBD1 (5 bases). In germline, CDR1 is SGHVS, CDR2 FQNEAQ. This CDR3 region has 13 residues. V was shortened by 4 bases and J by 4 bases, with 10 bases between the two germline ends. The CDR3 DNA follows: TGTGCCAGCAGCTCGGGGCGCGGCTATGGCTACACCTTC. As protein: CASSSGRGYGYTF.

This clonotype was seen more than once but under ten times. The chain is built from TRBV20-1 and TRBJ2-1, with D possibly TRBD2 on 5 matching bases. Trimming shortened V by 5 bases and J by 0 bases, and 11 bases separated the two germline ends. The germline V gene has CDR1 DFQATT and CDR2 SNEGSKA (reference sequence). The CDR3 sequence is 14 residues long. The CDR3 DNA sequence: TGCAGTGCTCAAAGCGGTCCCTCCTACAATGAGCAGTTCTTC. Translating gives CSAQSGPSYNEQFF.

The rearrangement links TRBV29-1 to TRBJ2-7, with no clear D. Germline V gene lookup returns CDR1 SQVTM and CDR2 ANQGSEA. Trimming took off 7 bases at V and 3 bases at J, with 16 bases between the two ends. The CDR3 contains 13 residues. CDR3 nucleotides: TGCAGCGCGACCAAAAGGGTCAGCTACGAGCAGTACTTC. Translated, it gives CSATKRVSYEQYF.

In this sample, this clonotype turned up a few times. The chain joins TRBV3-1 to TRBJ2-6; weak D call: TRBD1 (6 bases). This CDR3 spans 15 amino acids. The V end was cut by 0 bases, the J end by 12 bases, with 15 bases between. CDR1 is LGHDT, CDR2 YNNKEL, per germline (reference sequence). The CDR3 loop is CASSQEWGRPSVLTF. CDR3 nucleotides: TGTGCCAGCAGCCAAGAGTGGGGGCGCCCCAGCGTCCTGACTTTC.